This note documents a single T cell receptor beta chain sequence. Its antigen is unidentified. The sample comes from a study of shared clonotypes between healthy human individuals. The CDR3 length is 15 residues. Germline CDR1 and CDR2: LNHDA and SQIVND (reference sequence). Deletions cut 5 bases from V and 0 bases from J, with 13 bases between. Method: immunoSEQ multiplex PCR; TCRdb's copy keeps in-frame clones and lacks some. The sample lists hundreds of thousands of clones, approximately 79% occurring once. Study outcomes and limitations: Owing to a small donor count, the genetic and exposure-history diversity represented was limited. Naive subsets, compared against memory subsets, generally had larger estimated richness values. Sample collection involved blood only; tissue repertoires are likely different.

The V gene is TRBV19, the J gene TRBJ1-2; D is uncertain. The specimen was memory CD4+ T cells sorted from blood. Subset here: CD45RA-negative fraction. This clonotype was sampled from a woman in her 30s in good health. The CDR3 bases are TGTGCCAGTAGTTTACGAGGGTCAACTAACTATGGCTACACCTTC. Its protein is CASSLRGSTNYGYTF.